The 17 T cell receptor beta chains below come from one sample, sequenced in a study of Ad26.COV2.S vaccination and SARS-CoV-2 variants. The treatment here: some 20 received Ad26.COV2.S at low or high dose, single or two shots; a few received placebo; per-sample allocation not given. At day 63 after the first vaccine or placebo injection, samples were drawn. This table comes from immunoSEQ multiplex PCR, and its TCRdb copy is limited to in-frame clones, with some not included. The sample yields fewer than 400,000 clones, approximately 90% seen once. Sequencing used peripheral blood, obtained in a trial of Ad26.COV2.S vaccine versus placebo. These receptors were obtained from a person between 18 and 65 years old who received the Ad26.COV2.S COVID-19 vaccine or a placebo.

This chain joins TRBV4-1 and TRBJ1-2, with a tentative D call TRBD1 (6 bases). The CDR3 covers 13 residues. Trimming cost V 0 bases and J 6 bases, with 8 bases left between them. In germline, CDR1 is MGHRA, CDR2 YSYEKL. CDR3 protein: CASSQERGDGYTF. The CDR3 bases are TGCGCCAGCAGCCAAGAGAGGGGGGATGGCTACACCTTC.

Only a few counts were recorded for this clone. The chain uses TRBV12-5 and TRBJ1-1, with D unresolved. CDR3 size: 10 residues. Trimming removed 6 bases at V and 7 bases at J, with 6 bases between. CDR1 and CDR2 (germline): LGHNT, FRNRAP. CDR3 sequence (DNA): TGTGCTAGTGGCCCAGGTGAAGCTTTCTTT. Its protein product is CASGPGEAFF.

The chain joins TRBV10-1 to TRBJ2-5; 9 bases are shared with TRBD2. Unmatched junction bases numbered 6, after V lost 4 bases and J lost 6 bases. The CDR3 loop spans 14 amino acids. Germline lookup yields CDR1 WNHNN and CDR2 SYGVQD (reference sequence). The CDR3 region has the DNA TGCGCCAGCAGTGCTACAGCGGGGGGCCAGACCCAGTACTTC. It yields the protein CASSATAGGQTQYF.

The chain uses TRBV5-1 and TRBJ1-1; no definite D call. Germline loops: CDR1 SGHRS, CDR2 YFSETQ. This CDR3 comprises 11 residues. V lost 0 bases to trimming and J lost 3 bases, with 0 bases between them. As DNA, the CDR3 is TGCGCCAGCAGCTTGGACACTGAAGCTTTCTTT. Its protein product is CASSLDTEAFF.

J is TRBJ1-4 and V is TRBV6-1, with D possibly TRBD1 on 5 matching bases. The CDR3 is made up of 18 amino acids. V was shortened by 1 base and J by 0 bases, with 15 bases between the two germline ends. Per the germline V gene, CDR1 is MNHNS and CDR2 is SASEGT. In DNA form, the CDR3 reads TGTGCCAGCAGTGAAGGACCGGGGGGAAGCGCAACTAATGAAAAACTGTTTTTT. This sequence encodes CASSEGPGGSATNEKLFF.

The chain joins TRBV14 to TRBJ2-4, with a possible D match to TRBD2 (6 bases). V was trimmed by 4 bases and J by 14 bases, leaving 24 bases between them. The V gene's germline CDR1 is SGHDN and CDR2 FVKESK. The CDR3 loop spans 15 amino acids. Here the CDR3 DNA reads TGTGCCAGCAGCCGAGCAGTTCCGGGGGTAAGCTATGAGTACTTC. It is translated as CASSRAVPGVSYEYF.

The genes are TRBV11-2 and TRBJ2-3, with TRBD1 matching over 9 bases. The CDR3 runs 15 residues. CDR1 and CDR2 (germline): SGHAT, FQNNGV. V lost 5 bases, J lost 2 bases, and 5 bases stayed unmatched. The CDR3 sequence is CASSTWTGDTDTQYF. CDR3 sequence (DNA): TGTGCCAGCAGCACATGGACAGGGGACACAGATACGCAGTATTTT.

This clone has only one observation. The gene calls are TRBV7-9 and TRBJ1-2; tentative D call: TRBD1 (5 bases). CDR1 is SEHNR, CDR2 FQNEAQ, per germline (reference sequence). V was shortened by 5 bases and J by 9 bases, with 13 bases between the two germline ends. CDR3 length: 12 residues. Here the CDR3 reads CASSPGGGRYTF. The CDR3 DNA is TGTGCCAGCAGCCCCGGGGGGGGACGCTACACCTTC.

The chain links TRBV5-1 to TRBJ1-6; the match to TRBD1 covers 8 bases. CDR1 and CDR2 from the germline V gene are SGHRS and YFSETQ. This CDR3 spans 15 amino acids. V lost 0 bases and J lost 8; bases outside the gene matches: 4. The CDR3 loop is CASSLDTGGDSPLHF. Written as DNA, the CDR3 is TGCGCCAGCAGCTTGGATACAGGGGGGGATTCACCCCTCCACTTT.

This rearrangement joins TRBV5-5 to TRBJ1-2; 7 nucleotides agree with TRBD1. The CDR3 has 14 residues. The trim removed 4 bases at V and 3 bases at J, leaving 6 bases unmatched. From germline, CDR1 is SGHKS and CDR2 YYEKEE (reference sequence). The CDR3 nucleotides read TGTGCCAGCAGCCAGAGCACAGGGGACTATGGCTACACCTTC. Its translation is CASSQSTGDYGYTF.

V usage is TRBV29-1 and J usage is TRBJ2-5, with D possibly being TRBD1 (6 bases). The CDR3 spans 13 residues. V lost 5 bases to trimming and J lost 6 bases, with 16 bases between them. Germline V gene sequence: CDR1 SQVTM, CDR2 ANQGSEA. CDR3 loop: CSVREQGGKTQYF. CDR3 in DNA: TGCAGCGTTCGCGAACAGGGTGGAAAGACCCAGTACTTC.

This chain links TRBV4-3 with TRBJ1-6; D ambiguous. The germline V and J ends were trimmed by 1 base and 5 bases, with 12 bases remaining between them. This CDR3 has 16 residues. The V gene's germline CDR1 is LGHNA and CDR2 YSLEER. The DNA of the CDR3 is TGCGCCAGCAGCCAAGTCGGCGAAAACCATAATTCACCCCTCCACTTT. Translating it yields CASSQVGENHNSPLHF.

Points on this clone: One end of the junction varies from germline; a read error may be responsible. The gene calls are TRBV7-2 and TRBJ1-1; D is possibly TRBD1 (6 bases). Germline V gene sequence: CDR1 SGHTA, CDR2 FQGNSA. The CDR3 is 15 residues long. The CDR3 loop is CATSFGGGSNTEAFF. For the CDR3, the DNA is TGTGCCACCAGCTTCGGGGGCGGCAGTAACACTGAAGCTTTCTTT.

The V and J genes are TRBV6-1 and TRBJ1-5; D is undetermined. The length of the CDR3 is 15 residues. The V gene's germline CDR1 is MNHNS and CDR2 SASEGT. V was pared by 2 bases and J by 4 bases, with 12 bases between. This CDR3 reads CASSETGERNQPQHF. The CDR3 DNA reads TGTGCCAGCAGTGAAACTGGGGAAAGAAATCAGCCCCAGCATTTT.

V usage is TRBV19 and J usage is TRBJ1-5; the match to TRBD1 covers 8 bases. This CDR3 has 16 amino acids. Germline values: CDR1 LNHDA, CDR2 SQIVND (reference sequence). Trimming removed 5 bases from V and 1 base from J; junction bases left unmatched: 7. The CDR3 region has the DNA TGTGCCAGTAGTGGCCGAGGACAGGGAAGCAATCAGCCCCAGCATTTT. It codes for CASSGRGQGSNQPQHF.

This rearrangement joins TRBV27 to TRBJ1-4; no clear D gene. With 3 bases removed from V and 7 bases from J, the gap between germline ends came to 12 bases. Germline values: CDR1 MNHEY, CDR2 SMNVEV (reference sequence). The CDR3 spans 14 residues. The CDR3 is CASSFGRESEKLFF. CDR3 nucleotide sequence: TGTGCCAGCAGTTTCGGACGGGAGAGTGAAAAACTGTTTTTT.

This clone has only one observation. The rearrangement uses TRBV7-2 and TRBJ1-2, with 7 bases identical to TRBD1. Germline-derived CDR1 and CDR2 are SGHTA and FQGNSA. Germline trimming cut 1 base from V and 4 bases from J; bases unmatched to any gene: 9. CDR3 length: 16 residues. CDR3 residues: CASSLVRSTGIYGYTF. In nucleotides, the CDR3 is TGTGCCAGCAGCTTAGTTCGGTCGACAGGGATCTATGGCTACACCTTC.